This T cell receptor beta chain was retrieved from a study of early T cells in non-severe SARS-CoV-2 infection. The germline V and J ends were trimmed by 4 bases and 7 bases, with 17 bases remaining between them. This CDR3 contains 15 residues. MiXCR, applied by TCRdb to the 5' RACE reads, yields one record per CDR3 protein. The data show fewer than 40,000 distinct CDR3 sequences, more than 4.5% seen once. The sequenced sample consisted of whole blood. The chain recombines TRBV12-3 or TRBV12-4 with TRBJ2-1, with D unresolved. This clonotype was obtained from an adult who was a healthcare worker with PCR-confirmed SARS-CoV-2 infection or an uninfected control (not recorded which). CDR3 bases: TGTGCCAGCAGTTCCTCGGCTATATCGTGGAATGAGCAGTTCTTC. Amino acids: CASSSSAISWNEQFF.